Included here is one T cell receptor beta chain sequence, with context. The entry originates in a study of blood T cell repertoires in COVID-19. Study details: COVID-19 samples, acute and convalescent, were from the United States, Italy and Spain. Sample material is recorded as cDNA or gDNA derived from T cells, B-cell-depleted T cells, or PBMCs.

The germline V and J ends were trimmed by 0 bases and 9 bases, with 9 bases remaining between them. This CDR3 contains 13 residues. The germline V gene has CDR1 ENHRY and CDR2 SYGVKD. Original processing notes: Estimated nucleated cell counts came from reference gene primer amplification. Generated by immunoSEQ multiplex PCR, the TCRdb table keeps only in-frame clones and is missing some. V, J and clone size derive from that table, while D and trimming were established from the DNA sequence. The repertoire holds roughly 150,000 clones, roughly 90% seen once, with roughly 2.9% in the top ten. Source material: peripheral blood. The source of this sequence is a man aged 55 to 70 with active or convalescent COVID-19. This chain connects TRBV10-3 to TRBJ2-1; D might be TRBD2 (5 bases). The CDR3 DNA reads TGTGCCATCAGTGAGTCTCTAGCAGGTGAGCAGTTCTTC. Protein sequence: CAISESLAGEQFF.